The entry below gives a single TCR beta chain sequence along with its context. With V trimmed by 8 bases and J by 4 bases, 10 bases remained unmatched. CDR1 and CDR2 from the germline V gene are MNHEY and SVGAGI. The CDR3 totals 14 residues. This sample is part of a study of OX40 agonist ivuxolimab in advanced cancers. Sequencing was performed with immunoSEQ multiplex PCR; in TCRdb, only in-frame clones are kept and a portion is missing. The data show 60,000 to 100,000 clones, 80% to 90% seen once. The material was CD4+ or CD8+ T cells sorted from blood, obtained in a trial of the OX40 agonist ivuxolimab. V is TRBV6-5 and J is TRBJ1-2, with TRBD1 identical over 7 bases. This clonotype was sampled from an adult with an advanced solid tumor such as melanoma, head and neck, liver or kidney cancer. The CDR3 region is CASSQGPGGYGYTF. CDR3 in DNA: TGTGCCAGCTCACAGGGGCCGGGGGGCTATGGCTACACCTTC.